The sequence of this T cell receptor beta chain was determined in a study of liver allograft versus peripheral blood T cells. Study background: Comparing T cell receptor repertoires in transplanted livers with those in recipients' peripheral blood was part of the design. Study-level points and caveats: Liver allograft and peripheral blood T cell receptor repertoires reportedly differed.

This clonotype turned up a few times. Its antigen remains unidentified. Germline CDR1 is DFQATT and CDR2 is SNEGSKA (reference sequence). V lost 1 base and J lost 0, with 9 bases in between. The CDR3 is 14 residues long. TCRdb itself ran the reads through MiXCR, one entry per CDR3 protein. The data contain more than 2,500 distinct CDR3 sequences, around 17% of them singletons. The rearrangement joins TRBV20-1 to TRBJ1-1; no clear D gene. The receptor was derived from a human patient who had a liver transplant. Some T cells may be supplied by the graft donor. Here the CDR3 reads CSARGPWVNTEAFF. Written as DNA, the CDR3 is TGCAGTGCTAGAGGGCCTTGGGTGAACACTGAAGCTTTCTTT.